These 15 T cell receptor beta chains share one sample of origin, sequenced in a study of PD-L1 blockade in urothelial cancer. The table came from immunoSEQ multiplex PCR; TCRdb's copy has only in-frame clones and leaves some out. Here the sample spans tens of thousands of clones, approximately 85% being singletons. The time point here: pretreatment peripheral blood. The specimen was PBMCs, collected around atezolizumab (anti-PD-L1) treatment. These receptors came from a man aged 60 to 75 with urothelial cancer.

This clone was seen just once. V usage is TRBV5-1 and J usage is TRBJ1-2; D may be TRBD1 (5 bases). Germline V lookup: CDR1 SGHRS, CDR2 YFSETQ. Trimming shortened V by 0 bases and J by 3 bases, and 9 bases separated the two germline ends. The CDR3 consists of 14 residues. The CDR3 loop is CASSLDGGYYGYTF. CDR3 nucleotide sequence: TGCGCCAGCAGCTTGGACGGGGGGTACTATGGCTACACCTTC.

In regard to this clone: Within the sample, other DNA sequences also encode this same CDR3. This chain connects TRBV2 to TRBJ1-1, with 9 nucleotides matching TRBD1. After removal of 1 base from V and 4 bases from J, the junction contained 4 bases not matched to a gene. Germline V gives CDR1 SNHLY, CDR2 FYNNEI. The CDR3 is 15 amino acids. The CDR3, as DNA: TGTGCCAGCAGTGAAGACAGGGGGCGAGGCACTGAAGCTTTCTTT. As protein: CASSEDRGRGTEAFF.

V usage is TRBV5-1 and J usage is TRBJ2-7; 10 nucleotides line up with TRBD1. The CDR3 is made up of 14 amino acids. V trimming: 3 bases; J trimming: 6 bases; junction bases outside the gene matches: 6. CDR1 and CDR2 (germline): SGHRS, YFSETQ. The CDR3 sequence is CASSSGTGVREQYF. In DNA form, the CDR3 reads TGCGCCAGCAGCTCCGGGACAGGGGTACGCGAGCAGTACTTC.

The chain uses TRBV4-1 and TRBJ1-5, with D unresolved. This CDR3 is built from 18 residues. Trimming took 3 bases from V and 5 from J, leaving 23 bases between them. Per germline, CDR1 MGHRA and CDR2 YSYEKL. CDR3 residues: CASSHKRLVRPADQPQHF. The CDR3 DNA is TGCGCCAGCAGCCACAAGAGACTGGTGAGGCCCGCGGATCAGCCCCAGCATTTT.

The chain employs TRBV10-3 and TRBJ1-1; D is undetermined. V gave up 0 bases and J gave up 0 bases, with 11 bases separating them. The CDR3 runs to 16 residues. Germline values: CDR1 ENHRY, CDR2 SYGVKD. In DNA, the CDR3 is TGTGCCATCAGTGAGTCGACATGGCCGATGAACACTGAAGCTTTCTTT. This sequence encodes CAISESTWPMNTEAFF.

This chain links TRBV6-1 with TRBJ2-1; 7 nucleotides line up with TRBD1. The ends lost 1 base at V and 5 bases at J; junction bases unmatched: 8. This CDR3 comprises 16 residues. Germline CDR1 and CDR2: MNHNS and SASEGT. CDR3: CASSEVLTGFDNEQFF. The CDR3 coding sequence is TGTGCCAGCAGTGAAGTTCTGACAGGGTTTGACAATGAGCAGTTCTTC.

This clone appeared a few times. The chain carries TRBV25-1 and TRBJ2-3; TRBD1 aligns across 8 bases. J was trimmed by 2 bases and V by 6 bases; bases with no gene match: 1. This CDR3 region has 13 residues. The germline V gene has CDR1 MGHDK and CDR2 SYGVNS. The CDR3 region is CASRGQVTDTQYF. The CDR3 DNA follows: TGTGCCAGCAGGGGACAGGTCACAGATACGCAGTATTTT.

This clone was observed a handful of times. The chain has TRBV5-4 and TRBJ1-1, with 8 bases fitting TRBD1. V was clipped by 2 bases and J by 4 bases; unmatched bases: 7. The CDR3 length is 15 residues. Germline-derived CDR1 and CDR2 are SGHNT and YYREEE (reference sequence). The CDR3 sequence is CASSLGSGGGTEAFF. The CDR3 DNA is TGTGCCAGCAGCTTAGGGTCAGGGGGCGGCACTGAAGCTTTCTTT.

The rearrangement uses TRBV5-4 and TRBJ2-4; D perhaps matches TRBD1 (5 bases). CDR3 size: 15 residues. Trimming cost V 5 bases and J 9 bases, with 21 bases left between them. Germline lookup yields CDR1 SGHNT and CDR2 YYREEE (reference sequence). CDR3 amino acids: CASRPGLYATTIQYF. CDR3 DNA sequence: TGTGCCAGCAGACCAGGGTTATACGCGACAACCATTCAGTACTTC.

The chain links TRBV25-1 to TRBJ2-7; 7 bases agree with TRBD1. The CDR3 length is 13 residues. Looked up from germline, CDR1 is MGHDK and CDR2 is SYGVNS. With 3 bases clipped from V and 6 bases from J, the junction kept 5 bases outside the gene matches. CDR3 region: CASSDDRVREQYF. DNA of the CDR3: TGTGCCAGCAGTGACGACAGGGTACGCGAGCAGTACTTC.

This chain connects TRBV5-6 to TRBJ2-7; D is unclear. The ends were cut back, 3 bases at V and 7 bases at J, with 11 bases in the middle. The length of the CDR3 is 12 residues. The V gene's germline CDR1 is SGHDT and CDR2 YYEEEE. The CDR3, as DNA: TGTGCCAGCAGCTCTTTCGCGGCAGAGCAGTACTTC. This translates into CASSSFAAEQYF. The full variable domain, its missing parts supplied by reference TRBV5-6 and TRBJ2-7, is DAGVTQSPTHLIKTRGQQVTLRCSPKSGHDTVSWYQQALGQGPQFIFQYYEEEERQRGNFPDRFSGHQFPNYSSELNVNALLLGDSALYLCASSSFAAEQYFGPGTRLTVT.

This sequence joins TRBV5-4 and TRBJ2-3, with 10 bases that match TRBD2. Germline CDR1 reads SGHNT; CDR2 reads YYREEE (reference sequence). This CDR3 region has 19 residues. V gave up 0 bases and J gave up 5 bases; unmatched junction bases: 15. The CDR3, as DNA: TGTGCCAGCAGCTTGGGGGGGAAGAGCGGGGGGGCCGCGATAGATACGCAGTATTTT. It is translated as CASSLGGKSGGAAIDTQYF.

J is TRBJ2-5 and V is TRBV4-2, with a possible D match to TRBD2 (6 bases). The CDR3 sequence is 15 residues long. CDR1 is LGHNA, CDR2 YNFKEQ, per germline. Trimming removed 0 bases at V and 7 bases at J, with 15 bases between. The CDR3 protein is CASSQDGGLEGTQYF. The DNA for the CDR3 is TGTGCCAGCAGCCAAGACGGCGGATTGGAGGGGACCCAGTACTTC.

This sequence joins TRBV9 and TRBJ1-3, with a weak D call TRBD1 (6 bases). V dropped 4 bases and J dropped 0 bases, with 17 bases sitting between them. CDR1 and CDR2 from the germline V gene are SGDLS and YYNGEE. This CDR3 has 17 amino acids. CDR3: CASSPPTGRFSGNTIYF. The CDR3 region has the DNA TGTGCCAGCAGCCCCCCCACAGGGAGATTCTCTGGAAACACCATATATTTT.

The chain uses TRBV7-3 and TRBJ2-3; D unresolved. Germline V CDR1 and CDR2: SGHTA, FQGTGA. The V and J ends lost 5 bases and 0 bases respectively, with 9 bases between them. The CDR3 has 14 residues. The chain's CDR3 is CASSPAGSTDTQYF. The DNA of the CDR3 is TGTGCCAGCAGCCCCGCCGGGAGCACAGATACGCAGTATTTT.